This T cell receptor (beta chain) appears in the sequencing data of a study of blood T cell repertoires in COVID-19. Study overall: Some COVID-19 samples were acute and others convalescent; all came from the United States, Italy and Spain.

The repertoire was sequenced with immunoSEQ multiplex PCR; TCRdb's copy has only in-frame clones and lacks some. The table records 30,000 to 40,000 clones, approximately 85% of them present only once. V was pared by 8 bases and J by 0 bases, with 6 bases of the junction left unmatched. CDR1 is LNHDA, CDR2 SQIVND, per germline (reference sequence). The CDR3 length is 15 residues. This chain connects TRBV19 to TRBJ1-5; TRBD1 matches at 8 bases. The material sequenced was peripheral blood. This clonotype was obtained from a man aged 55 to 70 with active or convalescent COVID-19. In DNA, the CDR3 is TGTGCCAGTGGCACAGGGGGTCCTAGCAATCAGCCCCAGCATTTT. Protein: CASGTGGPSNQPQHF.